A single sample is the source of the 13 T cell receptor beta chains below, sequenced in a study of blood T cell repertoires in COVID-19. Method: immunoSEQ multiplex PCR; TCRdb's copy keeps in-frame clones and lacks some. Of approximately 470,000 clones listed, roughly 90% were seen once; the top ten hold about 0.65%. The sequenced sample consisted of PBMCs or T cells enriched from blood (not recorded which). These receptors came from a woman younger than 30 who had recovered from COVID-19.

The genes are TRBV19 and TRBJ1-4, with a possible D match to TRBD1 (6 bases). There are 15 residues in the CDR3. Germline CDR1 LNHDA, CDR2 SQIVND (reference sequence). Trimming took off 8 bases at V and 8 bases at J, with 21 bases between the two ends. The CDR3 bases are TGTGCCAGTTCACCCCTCACAGGGCTGGGGGAAAAACTGTTTTTT. Translated, it gives CASSPLTGLGEKLFF. The variable domain in full, with the rest retrieved from reference TRBV19 and TRBJ1-4, is DGGITQSPKYLFRKEGQNVTLSCEQNLNHDAMYWYRQDPGQGLRLIYYSQIVNDFQKGDIAEGYSVSREKKESFPLTVTSAQKNPTAFYLCASSPLTGLGEKLFFGSGTQLSVL.

This sequence joins TRBV7-3 and TRBJ2-1; TRBD2 matches 7 bases. Germline CDR1 and CDR2: SGHTA and FQGTGA. This CDR3 contains 16 residues. V was pared by 5 bases and J by 3 bases, with 10 bases of the junction left unmatched. CDR3 sequence: CASSPVGGGGYNEQFF. The CDR3 bases are TGTGCCAGCAGCCCGGTGGGTGGCGGGGGCTACAATGAGCAGTTCTTC.

This clone was seen just once. This chain connects TRBV5-6 to TRBJ1-2; 9 bases are a match to TRBD1. The CDR3 consists of 16 residues. J gave up 3 bases and V 0 bases, and 6 bases lay outside the gene matches. Germline CDR1 and CDR2: SGHDT and YYEEEE. The CDR3, as DNA: TGTGCCAGCAGCTTGGCCGGGACAGGGAATGACTATGGCTACACCTTC. This translates into CASSLAGTGNDYGYTF.

V gene TRBV11-2 combines with J gene TRBJ2-3, with a weak D call TRBD2 (5 bases). V dropped 3 bases and J dropped 1 base, with 14 bases sitting between them. Germline assignment: CDR1 SGHAT and CDR2 FQNNGV. The CDR3 is 16 residues long. CDR3 nucleotide sequence: TGTGCCAGCAGCTTTCTTGAGGGCCAGCGCACAGATACGCAGTATTTT. Translated, it gives CASSFLEGQRTDTQYF.

V usage is TRBV12-3 or TRBV12-4 and J usage is TRBJ2-7, with D uncertain. This CDR3 comprises 13 residues. Trimming took off 3 bases at V and 6 bases at J, with 12 bases between the two ends. CDR3 residues: CASSFGQNGEQYF. The CDR3 bases are TGTGCCAGCAGTTTTGGGCAGAACGGCGAGCAGTACTTC.

J is TRBJ2-2 and V is TRBV6-6; 7 bases match TRBD1. In germline, CDR1 is MNHNY, CDR2 SVGAGI (reference sequence). The CDR3 extends over 15 amino acids. J was trimmed by 7 bases and V by 2 bases; bases with no gene match: 7. In nucleotides, the CDR3 is TGTGCCAGCAGTTACAGGTCTGCAGGGGGCGGGGAGCTGTTTTTT. Its protein product is CASSYRSAGGGELFF.

The chain links TRBV5-6 to TRBJ2-1, with 8 bases fitting TRBD1. This CDR3 contains 15 residues. Germline CDR1 reads SGHDT; CDR2 reads YYEEEE. The V and J ends lost 2 bases and 8 bases, in that order; junction bases with no gene match: 9. This chain's CDR3 is CASSFGQGALDEQFF. The CDR3 bases are TGTGCCAGCAGCTTCGGCCAGGGGGCGCTTGATGAGCAGTTCTTC.

The chain combines TRBV29-1 with TRBJ2-1, with TRBD1 as a possible D gene (6 bases). Germline CDR1 is SQVTM and CDR2 is ANQGSEA. The CDR3 length is 14 residues. V lost 4 bases and J lost 5, with 15 bases in between. The CDR3 DNA reads as TGCAGCGTTGTAGGAGGCCAGGGGAACAATGAGCAGTTCTTC. It encodes CSVVGGQGNNEQFF.

This clone turned up a few times. This chain uses TRBV7-9 with TRBJ1-6, with 7 bases identical to TRBD1. Germline CDR1 reads SEHNR; CDR2 reads FQNEAQ (reference sequence). The junction had 13 bases not matched to a gene; V was cut back by 5 bases and J by 9 bases. This CDR3 spans 16 amino acids. The CDR3 region is CASSPGQPAEGSPLHF. In nucleotides, the CDR3 is TGTGCCAGCAGCCCGGGACAGCCCGCGGAAGGTTCACCCCTCCACTTT.

V gene TRBV7-9 combines with J gene TRBJ1-1, with a tentative D call TRBD1 (5 bases). Trimming shortened V by 4 bases and J by 4 bases, and 22 bases separated the two germline ends. CDR1 and CDR2 (germline): SEHNR, FQNEAQ (reference sequence). The CDR3 length is 17 residues. The CDR3 DNA sequence: TGTGCCAGCAGCTCCCCAGGGTGGCCAACCCGAGGCACTGAAGCTTTCTTT. Translation: CASSSPGWPTRGTEAFF.

CDR3 amino acids: CASSLTGSEAFF. The CDR3, as DNA: TGTGCCAGCAGCTTAACCGGGTCCGAAGCTTTCTTT. The chain carries TRBV7-2 and TRBJ1-1, with unresolved D. This CDR3 is 12 amino acids long. Trimming took off 2 bases at V and 8 bases at J, with 9 bases between the two ends. Per the germline V gene, CDR1 is SGHTA and CDR2 is FQGNSA.

Remarks on this clone: Other DNA sequences in this sample translate to the same CDR3. This chain uses TRBV7-2 with TRBJ2-3; 7 positions agree with TRBD2. Germline V gene lookup returns CDR1 SGHTA and CDR2 FQGNSA. The CDR3 loop spans 15 amino acids. After removal of 3 bases from V and 3 bases from J, the junction contained 6 bases not matched to a gene. CDR3 sequence: CASSLAPGGTDTQYF. The CDR3 DNA is TGTGCCAGCAGCTTGGCCCCCGGGGGGACAGATACGCAGTATTTT. Full variable domain (rest looked up from reference TRBV7-2 and TRBJ2-3): GAGVSQSPSNKVTEKGKDVELRCDPISGHTALYWYRQSLGQGLEFLIYFQGNSAPDKSGLPSDRFSAERTGGSVSTLTIQRTQQEDSAVYLCASSLAPGGTDTQYFGPGTRLTVL.

The chain employs TRBV14 and TRBJ1-2; D may be TRBD1 (5 bases). Trimming stripped 4 bases from V and 0 bases from J, with 6 bases between. Germline CDR1 is SGHDN and CDR2 is FVKESK. This CDR3 has 13 amino acids. Written as DNA, the CDR3 is TGTGCCAGCAGCCCCAGGGCTAACTATGGCTACACCTTC. This sequence encodes CASSPRANYGYTF. Combining the CDR3 with reference TRBV14 and TRBJ1-2 gives the whole variable domain EAGVTQFPSHSVIEKGQTVTLRCDPISGHDNLYWYRRVMGKEIKFLLHFVKESKQDESGMPNNRFLAERTGGTYSTLKVQPAELEDSGVYFCASSPRANYGYTFGSGTRLTVV.